A selection of T cell receptor beta chains follows, all from one sample in a study of cytomegalovirus exposure and HLA in healthy donors. Using immunoSEQ multiplex PCR, the repertoire was profiled, and TCRdb retains in-frame clones only, with some absent. The sample data list roughly 120,000 clones. Sequenced material: PBMCs. All receptors derive from a man aged 25 to 45 in good health and CMV-seronegative. Both conserved end residues are part of each CDR3. Fields, in order: V gene, D gene, J gene, CDR3 DNA, CDR3 protein. D genes are given only for firm matches.

TRBV7-9,TRBD1,TRBJ1-1,TGTGCCAGCAGAACTGGACAGGGGGAGGTCACTGAAGCTTTCTTT,CASRTGQGEVTEAFF
TRBV28,TRBD2,TRBJ2-1,TGTGCCAGCAGTTTTTCTAGCGGGAGTATGGATGAGCAGTTCTTC,CASSFSSGSMDEQFF
TRBV7-9,TRBD1,TRBJ2-3,TGTGCCAGCAGCTTCCCCAGGACAGGGGGATCAGATACGCAGTATTTT,CASSFPRTGGSDTQYF
TRBV30,.,TRBJ2-7,TGTGCCTGGAGTGCCTCTAGAGCCTACGAGCAGTACTTC,CAWSASRAYEQYF
TRBV9,.,TRBJ2-3,TGTGCCAGCAGCACCTCAACTGGGGGGGCCACAGATACGCAGTATTTT,CASSTSTGGATDTQYF
TRBV10-3,.,TRBJ2-7,TGTGCCATCAGTGAGTCGAAGGAATCGGGCTACGAGCAGTACTTC,CAISESKESGYEQYF
TRBV6-5,.,TRBJ2-7,TGTGCCAGCAGGAGCGTTTACGAGCAGTACTTC,CASRSVYEQYF
TRBV5-4,.,TRBJ2-1,TGTGCCAGCGCATCAAGGGCAGGGGACAATGAGCAGTTCTTC,CASASRAGDNEQFF
TRBV28,.,TRBJ2-7,TGTGCCACCCTGGCAGGGGTTTACGAGCAGTACTTC,CATLAGVYEQYF
TRBV4-3,.,TRBJ2-3,TGCGCCAGCAGCCAAGACAGGCCTGCAGATACGCAGTATTTT,CASSQDRPADTQYF
TRBV14,.,TRBJ2-2,TGTGCCAGCAGCCAAGAACGAGGACAGACCGGGGAGCTGTTTTTT,CASSQERGQTGELFF
TRBV18,.,TRBJ2-1,TGTGCCAGCTCACCCTCTCTAATGTACAATGAGCAGTTCTTC,CASSPSLMYNEQFF
TRBV7-9,TRBD2,TRBJ2-5,TGTGCCAGCAGCTCCCTAGCGGGTCAAGAGACCCAGTACTTC,CASSSLAGQETQYF
TRBV6-5,.,TRBJ1-4,TGTGCCAGCAGACCCCGGGACTCGCAAAAACTGTTTTTT,CASRPRDSQKLFF
TRBV10-3,.,TRBJ1-6,TGTGCCATCAACCTCGGGAGCGTTAATTCACCCCTCCACTTT,CAINLGSVNSPLHF
TRBV9,TRBD1,TRBJ2-2,TGTGCCAGCAGCTCCCAGGGGGATAGCACCGGGGAGCTGTTTTTT,CASSSQGDSTGELFF
TRBV7-7,TRBD2,TRBJ2-1,TGTGCCAGCAGCGCCGGACTAGCGGCTTACAATGAGCAGTTCTTC,CASSAGLAAYNEQFF
TRBV2,.,TRBJ2-2,TGTGCCAGCACTTCTCGGAGGGCCACCGGGGAGCTGTTTTTT,CASTSRRATGELFF
TRBV5-1,TRBD2,TRBJ2-5,TGCGCCAGCAGCGGGGACTCCGAACTAGCGGGAGGAGAGACCCAGTACTTC,CASSGDSELAGGETQYF
TRBV18,TRBD1,TRBJ1-2,TGTGCCAGCTCGCCCCCGGGACAGAAGTACTATGGCTACACCTTC,CASSPPGQKYYGYTF
TRBV6-6,TRBD2,TRBJ2-1,TGTGCCAGCAGTCCCGCCGGACTAGGCGATGAGCAGTTCTTC,CASSPAGLGDEQFF
TRBV2,TRBD2,TRBJ2-3,TGTGCCAGCAGTGGACTAGCGGGAGGGCCGTGGAGCACAGATACGCAGTATTTT,CASSGLAGGPWSTDTQYF
TRBV28,.,TRBJ1-1,TGTGCCAGCAGTTTCGACAGGTCCACTGAAGCTTTCTTT,CASSFDRSTEAFF
TRBV6-1,TRBD1,TRBJ2-7,TGTGCCAGCAGTGAAATAGGACAGGGGTACGAGCAGTACTTC,CASSEIGQGYEQYF
TRBV27,.,TRBJ1-2,TGTGCCGGCAGTTTAAGTCGGGAGAACTATGGCTACACCTTC,CAGSLSRENYGYTF
TRBV5-4,TRBD2,TRBJ2-5,TGTGCCAGCAGCTTAAGGCCTCTACTAGCGGGGCAAGAGACCCAGTACTTC,CASSLRPLLAGQETQYF